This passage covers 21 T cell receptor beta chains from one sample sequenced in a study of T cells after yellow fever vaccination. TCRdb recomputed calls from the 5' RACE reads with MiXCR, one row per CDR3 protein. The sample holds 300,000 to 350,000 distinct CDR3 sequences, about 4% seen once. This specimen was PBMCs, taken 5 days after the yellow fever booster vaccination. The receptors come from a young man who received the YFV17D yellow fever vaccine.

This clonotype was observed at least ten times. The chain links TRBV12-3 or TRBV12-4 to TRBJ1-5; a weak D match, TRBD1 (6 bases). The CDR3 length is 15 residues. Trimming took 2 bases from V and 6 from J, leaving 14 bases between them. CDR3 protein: CASSLQSGARQPQHF. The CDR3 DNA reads TGTGCCAGCAGTTTACAGTCAGGGGCGCGTCAGCCCCAGCATTTT.

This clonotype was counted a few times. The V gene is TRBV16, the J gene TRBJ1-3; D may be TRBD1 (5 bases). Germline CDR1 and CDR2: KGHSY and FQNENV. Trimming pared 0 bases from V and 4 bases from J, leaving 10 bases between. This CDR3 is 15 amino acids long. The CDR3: CASSQSSTAGNTIYF. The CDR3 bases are TGTGCCAGCAGCCAATCATCGACAGCAGGAAACACCATATATTTT. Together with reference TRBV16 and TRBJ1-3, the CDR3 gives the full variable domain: GEEVAQTPKHLVRGEGQKAKLYCAPIKGHSYVFWYQQVLKNEFKFLISFQNENVFDETGMPKERFSAKCLPNSPCSLEIQATKLEDSAVYFCASSQSSTAGNTIYFGEGSWLTVV.

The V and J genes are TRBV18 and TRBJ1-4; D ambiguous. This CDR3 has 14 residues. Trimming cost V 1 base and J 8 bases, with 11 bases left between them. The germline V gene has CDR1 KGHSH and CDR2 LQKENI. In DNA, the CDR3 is TGTGCCAGCTCACCACAGGTGGCGGACGAAAAACTGTTTTTT. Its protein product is CASSPQVADEKLFF.

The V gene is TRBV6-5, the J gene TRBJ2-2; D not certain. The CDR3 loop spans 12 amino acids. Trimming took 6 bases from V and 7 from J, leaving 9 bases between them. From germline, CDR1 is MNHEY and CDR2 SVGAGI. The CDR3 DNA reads TGTGCCAGCAGCCCCGGCTTCGGGGAGCTGTTTTTT. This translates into CASSPGFGELFF.

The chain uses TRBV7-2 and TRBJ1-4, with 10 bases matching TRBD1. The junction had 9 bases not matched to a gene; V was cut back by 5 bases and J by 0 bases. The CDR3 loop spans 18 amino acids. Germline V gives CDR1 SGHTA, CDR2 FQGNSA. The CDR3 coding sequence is TGTGCCAGCAGCCCTCGACCCGGACAGGGGGCAACTAATGAAAAACTGTTTTTT. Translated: CASSPRPGQGATNEKLFF.

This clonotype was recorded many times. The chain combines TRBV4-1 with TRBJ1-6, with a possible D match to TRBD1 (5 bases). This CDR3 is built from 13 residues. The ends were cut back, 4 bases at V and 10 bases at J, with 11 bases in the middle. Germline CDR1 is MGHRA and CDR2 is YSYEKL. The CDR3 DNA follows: TGCGCCAGCAGCCCCAAGGGGAGATCACCCCTCCACTTT. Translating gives CASSPKGRSPLHF.

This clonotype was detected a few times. CDR3 loop: CASSVLWGGETQYF. CDR3 nucleotides: TGTGCCAGCAGCGTTCTCTGGGGTGGGGAGACCCAGTACTTC. The V gene is TRBV9, the J gene TRBJ2-5, with no clear D. The CDR3 consists of 14 residues. The V and J ends lost 2 bases and 5 bases respectively, with 13 bases between them. Germline V gives CDR1 SGDLS, CDR2 YYNGEE.

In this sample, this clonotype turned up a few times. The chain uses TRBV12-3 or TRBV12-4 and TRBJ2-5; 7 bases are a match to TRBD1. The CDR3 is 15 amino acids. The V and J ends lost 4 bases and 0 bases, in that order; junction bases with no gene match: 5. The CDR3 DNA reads TGTGCCAGCAGTTCAACCAGGGGGTACCAAGAGACCCAGTACTTC. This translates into CASSSTRGYQETQYF.

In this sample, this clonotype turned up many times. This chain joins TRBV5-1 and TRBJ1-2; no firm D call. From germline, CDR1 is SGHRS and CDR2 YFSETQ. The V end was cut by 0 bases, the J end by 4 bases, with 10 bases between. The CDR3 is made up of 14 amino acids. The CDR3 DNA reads TGCGCCAGCAGCTTGGACCCGGGGAGCTATGGCTACACCTTC. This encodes CASSLDPGSYGYTF.

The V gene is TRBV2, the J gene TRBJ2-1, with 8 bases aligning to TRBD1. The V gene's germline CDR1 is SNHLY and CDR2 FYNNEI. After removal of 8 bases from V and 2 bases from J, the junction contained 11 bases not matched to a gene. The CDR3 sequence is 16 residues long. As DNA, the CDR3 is TGTGCCAGCTCCCGGGACAGGAGACCAACCTACAATGAGCAGTTCTTC. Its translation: CASSRDRRPTYNEQFF.

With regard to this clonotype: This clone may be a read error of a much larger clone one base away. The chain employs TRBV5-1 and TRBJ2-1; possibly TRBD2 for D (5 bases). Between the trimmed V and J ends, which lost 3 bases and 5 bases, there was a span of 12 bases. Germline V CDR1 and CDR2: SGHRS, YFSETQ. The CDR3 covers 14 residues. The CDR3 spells CASSYGLDDNEQFF. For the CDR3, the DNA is TGCGCCAGCAGCTATGGACTGGACGACAATGAGCAGTTCTTC.

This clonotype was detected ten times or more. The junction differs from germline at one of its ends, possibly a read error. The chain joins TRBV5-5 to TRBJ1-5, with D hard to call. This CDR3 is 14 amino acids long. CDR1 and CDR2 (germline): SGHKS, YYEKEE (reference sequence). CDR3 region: CASSRGVSDQPQHF. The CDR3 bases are TGTGCCAGCAGCCGGGGAGTTAGCGATCAGCCCCAGCATTTT.

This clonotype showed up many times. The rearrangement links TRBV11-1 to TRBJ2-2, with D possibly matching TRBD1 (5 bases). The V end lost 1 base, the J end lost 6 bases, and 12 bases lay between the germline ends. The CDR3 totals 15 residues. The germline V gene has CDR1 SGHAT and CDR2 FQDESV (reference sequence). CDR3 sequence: CASSLGSRVPGELFF. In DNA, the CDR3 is TGTGCCAGCAGCTTAGGAAGCAGGGTCCCCGGGGAGCTGTTTTTT.

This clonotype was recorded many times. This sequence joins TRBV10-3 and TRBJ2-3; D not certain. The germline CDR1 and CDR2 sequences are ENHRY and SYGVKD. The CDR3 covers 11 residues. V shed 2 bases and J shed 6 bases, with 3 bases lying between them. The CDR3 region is CAISEGDTQYF. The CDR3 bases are TGTGCCATCAGTGAGGGGGATACGCAGTATTTT.

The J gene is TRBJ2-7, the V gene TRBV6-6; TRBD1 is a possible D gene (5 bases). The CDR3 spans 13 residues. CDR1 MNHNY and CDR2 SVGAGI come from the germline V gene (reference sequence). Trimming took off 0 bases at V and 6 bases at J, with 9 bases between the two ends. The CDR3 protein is CASSYSTVSEQYF. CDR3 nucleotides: TGTGCCAGCAGTTACTCGACAGTCAGCGAGCAGTACTTC.

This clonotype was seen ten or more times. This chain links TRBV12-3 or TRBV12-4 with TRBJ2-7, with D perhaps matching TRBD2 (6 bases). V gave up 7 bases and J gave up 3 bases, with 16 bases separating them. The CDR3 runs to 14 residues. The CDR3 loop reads CASTFRRTNYEQYV. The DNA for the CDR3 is TGTGCCAGCACCTTCAGACGGACTAACTACGAGCAGTACGTC.

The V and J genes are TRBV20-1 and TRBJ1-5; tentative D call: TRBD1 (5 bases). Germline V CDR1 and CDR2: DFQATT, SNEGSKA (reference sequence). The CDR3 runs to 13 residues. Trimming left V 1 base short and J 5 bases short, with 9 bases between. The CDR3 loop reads CSARVARDQPQHF. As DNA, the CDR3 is TGCAGTGCTAGAGTGGCCAGGGATCAGCCCCAGCATTTT.

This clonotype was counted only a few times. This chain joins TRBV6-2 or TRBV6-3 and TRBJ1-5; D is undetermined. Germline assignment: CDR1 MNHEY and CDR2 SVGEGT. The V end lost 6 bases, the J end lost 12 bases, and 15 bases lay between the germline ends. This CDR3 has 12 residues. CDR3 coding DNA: TGTGCCAGCAGCTTGTCGAAAAATTTCCAGCATTTT. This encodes CASSLSKNFQHF.

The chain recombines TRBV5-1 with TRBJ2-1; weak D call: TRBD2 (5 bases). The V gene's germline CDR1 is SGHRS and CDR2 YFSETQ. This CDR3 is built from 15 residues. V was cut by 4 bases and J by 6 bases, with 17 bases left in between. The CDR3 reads CASSGLVPGSNEQFF. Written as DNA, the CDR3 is TGCGCCAGCAGCGGACTGGTCCCGGGGTCCAATGAGCAGTTCTTC. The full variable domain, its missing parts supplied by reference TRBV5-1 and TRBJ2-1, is KAGVTQTPRYLIKTRGQQVTLSCSPISGHRSVSWYQQTPGQGLQFLFEYFSETQRNKGNFPGRFSGRQFSNSRSEMNVSTLELGDSALYLCASSGLVPGSNEQFFGPGTRLTVL.

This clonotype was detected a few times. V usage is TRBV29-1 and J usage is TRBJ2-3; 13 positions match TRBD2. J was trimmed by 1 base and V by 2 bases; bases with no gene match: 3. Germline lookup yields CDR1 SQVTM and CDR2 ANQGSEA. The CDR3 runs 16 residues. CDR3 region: CSVEKGTSGGTDTQYF. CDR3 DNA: TGCAGCGTTGAAAAGGGGACTAGCGGGGGCACAGATACGCAGTATTTT.

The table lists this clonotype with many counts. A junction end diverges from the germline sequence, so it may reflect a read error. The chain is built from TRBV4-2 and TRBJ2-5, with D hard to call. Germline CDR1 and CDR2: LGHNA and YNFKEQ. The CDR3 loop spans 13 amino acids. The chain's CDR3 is CASSQDPQGTQYF. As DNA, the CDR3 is TGTGCCAGCAGCCAAGATCCACAAGGGACCCAGTACTTC.